This T cell receptor beta chain is from a study of blood T cell repertoires in COVID-19. Study-level information: The study drew acute and convalescent COVID-19 samples from the United States, Italy and Spain. Sources were T cells, B-cell-depleted T cells, or PBMCs; the material itself was cDNA or gDNA.

This CDR3 comprises 16 residues. V trimming: 0 bases; J trimming: 1 base; junction bases outside the gene matches: 1. Germline CDR1 reads SGHNT; CDR2 reads YYREEE (reference sequence). As processed by the authors: How many nucleated cells were present was estimated from reference gene primer amplification. Produced via immunoSEQ multiplex PCR; TCRdb's table is partial and in-frame only. V and J calls and clone size are given by that table; D and trimming were obtained from the DNA. The profile shows under 30,000 clones, roughly nine tenths of them singletons. The receptor was isolated from a man in his fifties or sixties with active COVID-19. The sequenced material came from peripheral blood. The chain uses TRBV5-4 and TRBJ2-2; 9 bases are shared with TRBD2. This chain's CDR3 is CASSLGLAVNTGELFF. Written as DNA, the CDR3 is TGTGCCAGCAGCTTGGGACTAGCGGTGAACACCGGGGAGCTGTTTTTT.